A selection of T cell receptor beta chains follows, all from one sample in a study of cytomegalovirus exposure and HLA in healthy donors. Clones were read by immunoSEQ multiplex PCR, and TCRdb kept only the in-frame ones, dropping some. The listing records about 34,000 clones. Sequencing was performed on PBMCs. Source of these receptors: a middle-aged woman in good health and CMV-seropositive. CDR3s include the opening cysteine and the closing phenylalanine or tryptophan. A D gene is named only where the DNA matches it firmly.

D	V	J	DNA	CDR3
TRBD1	TRBV2	TRBJ2-4	TGTGCCAGCAGCCCAGGACAGGGCGGAAACATTCAGTACTTC	CASSPGQGGNIQYF
TRBD1	TRBV5-8	TRBJ2-7	TGTGCCAGCAGCTTGATCGGGACAGGGGGCTACGAGCAGTACTTC	CASSLIGTGGYEQYF
TRBD1	TRBV16	TRBJ1-2	TGTGCCAGCAGCCGTACCCGGGACAGGGATGGCAATGGCTACACCTTC	CASSRTRDRDGNGYTF
.	TRBV4-2	TRBJ2-4	TGTGCCAGCAGCCAAGATCTTCGACTAGCCAAAAACATTCAGTACTTC	CASSQDLRLAKNIQYF
.	TRBV5-1	TRBJ2-7	TGCGCCAGCAGGAGGGACACGGATACCTACGAGCAGTACTTC	CASRRDTDTYEQYF
TRBD1	TRBV5-1	TRBJ2-7	TGCGCCAGCAAGGTGACAGGGGCCTACGAGCAGTACTTC	CASKVTGAYEQYF
TRBD1	TRBV6-6	TRBJ1-5	TGTGCCAGCACCAACCGAGGGGGCGTCAATCAGCCCCAGCATTTT	CASTNRGGVNQPQHF
.	TRBV18	TRBJ2-7	TGTGCCAGCTCACCACCGGCCAGCGGAGGCTACGAGCAGTACTTC	CASSPPASGGYEQYF
TRBD2	TRBV10-2	TRBJ2-5	TGCGCCAGCAGTGAGTCGACTAGCGGGAGTGAGACCCAGTACTTC	CASSESTSGSETQYF
.	TRBV6-5	TRBJ1-5	TGTGCCAGCAGTTACCCGTCGCGGGGAGGCAATCAGCCCCAGCATTTT	CASSYPSRGGNQPQHF
TRBD1	TRBV5-4	TRBJ1-1	TGTGCCAGCAGCCTGGCGGGACAGGGGAACACTGAAGCTTTCTTT	CASSLAGQGNTEAFF
.	TRBV7-9	TRBJ1-1	TGTGCCAGCAGGACGGACAGCTGGAACACTGAAGCTTTCTTT	CASRTDSWNTEAFF
TRBD2	TRBV4-2	TRBJ2-1	TGTGCCAGCAGCCAAGAACCTGCGGGAGACGACAATGAGCAGTTCTTC	CASSQEPAGDDNEQFF
.	TRBV4-2	TRBJ2-2	TGTGCCAGCAGCCACCCGGGTCCGAACACCGGGGAGCTGTTTTTT	CASSHPGPNTGELFF
TRBD1	TRBV4-1	TRBJ2-2	TGCGCCAGCAGCCTCCGACAGGGGGCGGGCGGGGAGCTGTTTTTT	CASSLRQGAGGELFF
.	TRBV6-5	TRBJ2-7	TGTGCCAGCCTTTCGGACAGAAGCTCCTACGAGCAGTACTTC	CASLSDRSSYEQYF
TRBD2	TRBV30	TRBJ2-1	TGTGCCTGGAGTGCCTTCCTAGCGGGAGGAAGCGGTGAGCAGTTCTTC	CAWSAFLAGGSGEQFF
.	TRBV4-3	TRBJ2-1	TGCGCCAGCAGCCACAAGGGACTTTGGGACGCCTACAATGAGCAGTTCTTC	CASSHKGLWDAYNEQFF
TRBD2	TRBV30	TRBJ2-7	TGTGCCTGGAGTCCGGGAGGCGTGGCCTACGAGCAGTACTTC	CAWSPGGVAYEQYF
.	TRBV7-2	TRBJ1-2	TGTGCCAGCAGCTTAAAGGCGGGGCCTAACTATGGCTACACCTTC	CASSLKAGPNYGYTF
.	TRBV19	TRBJ1-2	TGTGCCAGTAGTATAGGATCCCGGACACAGGCGCTCTATGGCTACACCTTC	CASSIGSRTQALYGYTF
TRBD1	TRBV27	TRBJ2-7	TGTGCCGGCAGTTGGGGGACAGGGGGCTACGAGCAGTACTTC	CAGSWGTGGYEQYF
.	TRBV28	TRBJ2-5	TGTGCCAGCAGTTTAGGAGGGGCCGGGGAGACCCAGTACTTC	CASSLGGAGETQYF
TRBD1	TRBV5-1	TRBJ1-1	TGCGCCAGCAGCCAACAGACAGGGGAGGTTTCTGAAGCTTTCTTT	CASSQQTGEVSEAFF
TRBD1	TRBV6-1	TRBJ2-7	TGTGCCAGCAGTGGGCTGAAGGGGGCGTCCTGGAACGAGCAGTACTTC	CASSGLKGASWNEQYF
.	TRBV4-2	TRBJ2-7	TGTGCCAGCAGCCAAGAGGGCCTCGACGAGCAGTACTTC	CASSQEGLDEQYF
.	TRBV18	TRBJ1-5	TGTGCCAGCTCCATCACTTCTGGAGAGTATAGCAATCAGCCCCAGCATTTT	CASSITSGEYSNQPQHF
TRBD1	TRBV5-6	TRBJ1-5	TGTGCCAGCAGCCCGGCGGGACAGGGGAGTCAGCCCCAGCATTTT	CASSPAGQGSQPQHF
.	TRBV7-8	TRBJ1-3	TGTGCCAGCAGCTTCGGTGGAAACACCATATATTTT	CASSFGGNTIYF
.	TRBV7-2	TRBJ2-1	TGTGCCAGCAGCCAGAGCGGGCCTACGACCCTCACGGAGCAGTTCTTC	CASSQSGPTTLTEQFF
.	TRBV19	TRBJ1-5	TGTGCCAGTAGTATTCAGGGCCTCCATAGCAATCAGCCCCAGCATTTT	CASSIQGLHSNQPQHF
TRBD1	TRBV19	TRBJ1-5	TGTGCCAGTAAAAGACCGGGACAGGGGATCCTTAGCAATCAGCCCCAGCATTTT	CASKRPGQGILSNQPQHF
.	TRBV15	TRBJ2-3	TGTGCCACCAGCAGAGATGTCAGGGGCGATACGCAGTATTTT	CATSRDVRGDTQYF
.	TRBV13	TRBJ2-3	TGTGCCAGCAGCTTAACGGGACTGCAAGATACGCAGTATTTT	CASSLTGLQDTQYF
.	TRBV5-1	TRBJ1-2	TGCGCCAGCAGCATCAGGTCGACTAACTATGGCTACACCTTC	CASSIRSTNYGYTF
TRBD1	TRBV28	TRBJ1-5	TGTGCCACCAGGACAGGGCCTTACAATCAGCCCCAGCATTTT	CATRTGPYNQPQHF
.	TRBV28	TRBJ2-1	TGTGCCAGCAGTGCGTTTGGGGCTAGTCCCTACAATGAGCAGTTCTTC	CASSAFGASPYNEQFF
TRBD1	TRBV6-5	TRBJ1-1	TGTGCCAGCAGTATTACAGGGGGGGTCACTGAAGCTTTCTTT	CASSITGGVTEAFF
TRBD2	TRBV30	TRBJ2-5	TGTGCCTGGAGTCTGGCGGGAGCCGGAGAGACCCAGTACTTC	CAWSLAGAGETQYF
TRBD2	TRBV5-1	TRBJ2-7	TGCGCCAGCAGCTTGGGGGGGACTAGCTCCAGGGGCCCTTACGAGCAGTACTTC	CASSLGGTSSRGPYEQYF
TRBD2	TRBV30	TRBJ2-4	TGTGCCTGGAGTGTAGGTACTAGCGGGCGAGGCATTCAGTACTTC	CAWSVGTSGRGIQYF
.	TRBV4-1	TRBJ1-2	TGCGCCAGCAGCCACCCCGGTGCAGGCTATGGCTACACCTTC	CASSHPGAGYGYTF
.	TRBV29-1	TRBJ2-5	TGCAGCGTTGGGAGGGATTTTCAAGAGACCCAGTACTTC	CSVGRDFQETQYF
.	TRBV6-5	TRBJ1-4	TGTGCCAGCAGCCCCGTCTCTAATGAAAAACTGTTTTTT	CASSPVSNEKLFF
TRBD1	TRBV30	TRBJ1-1	TGTGCCTGGCAAGGGGACAGGGTGAACACTGAAGCTTTCTTT	CAWQGDRVNTEAFF
TRBD2	TRBV28	TRBJ2-3	TGTGCCAGCAGTGCCACCGGGACTACTAGCACAGATACGCAGTATTTT	CASSATGTTSTDTQYF
TRBD1	TRBV5-1	TRBJ1-2	TGCGCCAGCGGTACAACCGGGACAGGCTTTGGCTACACCTTC	CASGTTGTGFGYTF
.	TRBV9	TRBJ2-7	TGTGCCAGCAGCGTAGCATGGACTCCCTCCTACGAGCAGTACTTC	CASSVAWTPSYEQYF
.	TRBV6-5	TRBJ2-7	TGTGCCAGCAGTTACATGAGGGGGTTGTCATACGAGCAGTACTTC	CASSYMRGLSYEQYF
TRBD1	TRBV2	TRBJ1-5	TGTGCCAGCAGTCCCGGGACAGGGGATCAGCCCCAGCATTTT	CASSPGTGDQPQHF
.	TRBV29-1	TRBJ2-3	TGCAGCGTCCAGGGCGCCGTGGATACGCAGTATTTT	CSVQGAVDTQYF
TRBD2	TRBV29-1	TRBJ2-3	TGCAGCGTGGACGGACTAGCGGGAGCGCGGGGCTTGGAGTATTTT	CSVDGLAGARGLEYF
.	TRBV2	TRBJ1-1	TGTGCCAGCACGATACTAACAGGTGAGACTGAAGCTTTCTTT	CASTILTGETEAFF